A selection of T cell receptor beta chains follows, all from one sample in a study of cytomegalovirus exposure and HLA in healthy donors. TCRdb's table, derived via immunoSEQ multiplex PCR, lists solely in-frame clones and lacks some. The sample lists about 110,000 clones, approximately 84% occurring once. The sample comprised PBMCs. These receptors were collected from a man aged 35 to 55 in good health and CMV-seronegative. CDR3s include the opening cysteine and the closing phenylalanine or tryptophan. Each record gives: V gene, D gene, clone size, J gene, CDR3 protein, CDR3 DNA. The D gene is left open where the match is weak. A row's size may be missing; if present it is once, few, many or a size class.

V gene: TRBV10-3; D gene: -; clone size: -; J gene: TRBJ2-7; CDR3 protein: CAISLRDRPYEQYF; CDR3 DNA: TGTGCCATCAGCTTGCGAGACAGACCCTACGAGCAGTACTTC
V gene: TRBV9; D gene: -; clone size: once; J gene: TRBJ1-5; CDR3 protein: CASSVGRDGNQPQHF; CDR3 DNA: TGTGCCAGCAGCGTAGGCAGGGATGGCAATCAGCCCCAGCATTTT
V gene: TRBV9; D gene: TRBD2; clone size: -; J gene: TRBJ2-2; CDR3 protein: CASSVLAVGTGELFF; CDR3 DNA: TGTGCCAGCAGCGTTCTAGCGGTGGGCACCGGGGAGCTGTTTTTT
V gene: TRBV10-1; D gene: -; clone size: -; J gene: TRBJ2-2; CDR3 protein: CATGSGGELFF; CDR3 DNA: TGCGCTACAGGGTCGGGCGGGGAGCTGTTTTTT
V gene: TRBV28; D gene: TRBD1; clone size: -; J gene: TRBJ2-7; CDR3 protein: CASRTGTLSYEQYF; CDR3 DNA: TGTGCCAGTAGGACAGGGACATTGTCCTACGAGCAGTACTTC
V gene: TRBV5-1; D gene: -; clone size: once; J gene: TRBJ1-3; CDR3 protein: CASSSSGFSGNTIYF; CDR3 DNA: TGCGCCAGCAGCTCAAGCGGTTTCTCTGGAAACACCATATATTTT
V gene: TRBV7-2; D gene: -; clone size: few; J gene: TRBJ2-5; CDR3 protein: CASSLNRGAKTQYF; CDR3 DNA: TGTGCCAGCAGCTTAAACCGGGGGGCGAAGACCCAGTACTTC
V gene: TRBV6-5; D gene: -; clone size: -; J gene: TRBJ2-3; CDR3 protein: CASSSRQDIPTDTQYF; CDR3 DNA: TGTGCCAGCAGTTCCCGACAGGATATTCCCACAGATACGCAGTATTTT
V gene: TRBV2; D gene: TRBD1; clone size: -; J gene: TRBJ1-2; CDR3 protein: CASTLQGIGYTF; CDR3 DNA: TGTGCCAGCACTCTACAGGGGATTGGCTACACCTTC
V gene: TRBV4-2; D gene: TRBD2; clone size: -; J gene: TRBJ2-3; CDR3 protein: CASSQSSGGTTDTQYF; CDR3 DNA: TGTGCCAGCAGCCAATCTAGCGGGGGGACCACAGATACGCAGTATTTT
V gene: TRBV6-1; D gene: -; clone size: -; J gene: TRBJ2-2; CDR3 protein: CASSENPLVQTGELFF; CDR3 DNA: TGTGCCAGCAGTGAAAACCCCCTGGTACAGACCGGGGAGCTGTTTTTT
V gene: TRBV7-6; D gene: -; clone size: -; J gene: TRBJ1-2; CDR3 protein: CASSLAGGRTDGYTF; CDR3 DNA: TGTGCCAGCAGCTTAGCGGGGGGAAGAACGGATGGCTACACCTTC
V gene: TRBV28; D gene: -; clone size: -; J gene: TRBJ1-3; CDR3 protein: CASSPSGGGAGNTIYF; CDR3 DNA: TGTGCCAGCAGTCCCTCCGGGGGAGGGGCCGGAAACACCATATATTTT
V gene: TRBV6-6; D gene: -; clone size: once; J gene: TRBJ2-7; CDR3 protein: CASSFLEDYEQYF; CDR3 DNA: TGTGCCAGCAGTTTTTTAGAAGACTACGAGCAGTACTTC
V gene: TRBV7-9; D gene: -; clone size: -; J gene: TRBJ2-1; CDR3 protein: CASSLATQLYNEQFF; CDR3 DNA: TGTGCCAGCAGCTTAGCGACTCAGCTGTACAATGAGCAGTTCTTC
V gene: TRBV5-4; D gene: TRBD1; clone size: -; J gene: TRBJ1-6; CDR3 protein: CASSTGQGQNSPLHF; CDR3 DNA: TGTGCCAGCAGCACGGGACAGGGCCAAAATTCACCCCTCCACTTT
V gene: TRBV4-2; D gene: TRBD1; clone size: once; J gene: TRBJ2-7; CDR3 protein: CASSHSTGGSYEQYF; CDR3 DNA: TGTGCCAGCAGCCATTCAACAGGGGGCAGTTACGAGCAGTACTTC
V gene: TRBV28; D gene: TRBD1; clone size: -; J gene: TRBJ2-7; CDR3 protein: CASSPPGQGPGEQYF; CDR3 DNA: TGTGCCAGCAGTCCACCGGGACAGGGTCCCGGCGAGCAGTACTTC
V gene: TRBV5-4; D gene: -; clone size: -; J gene: TRBJ1-1; CDR3 protein: CASSPIVGQGKTEAFF; CDR3 DNA: TGTGCCAGCAGCCCCATAGTGGGGCAGGGGAAAACTGAAGCTTTCTTT
V gene: TRBV10-3; D gene: TRBD1; clone size: few; J gene: TRBJ2-1; CDR3 protein: CAISDIEGAEHNEQFF; CDR3 DNA: TGTGCCATCAGTGATATTGAGGGGGCCGAGCACAATGAGCAGTTCTTC
V gene: TRBV7-2; D gene: TRBD2; clone size: -; J gene: TRBJ2-3; CDR3 protein: CASSKRGGSTQYF; CDR3 DNA: TGTGCCAGCAGCAAGCGGGGGGGCTCTACGCAGTATTTT
V gene: TRBV5-1; D gene: -; clone size: once; J gene: TRBJ1-5; CDR3 protein: CASSWAGGSNQPQHF; CDR3 DNA: TGCGCCAGCAGCTGGGCGGGAGGTAGCAATCAGCCCCAGCATTTT
V gene: TRBV5-4; D gene: -; clone size: -; J gene: TRBJ1-1; CDR3 protein: CASSLPTGTNTEAFF; CDR3 DNA: TGTGCCAGCAGCCTACCTACAGGGACCAACACTGAAGCTTTCTTT
V gene: TRBV10-3; D gene: TRBD1; clone size: -; J gene: TRBJ1-1; CDR3 protein: CAISDTGTANTEAFF; CDR3 DNA: TGTGCCATCAGTGACACCGGGACAGCGAACACTGAAGCTTTCTTT
V gene: TRBV27; D gene: -; clone size: -; J gene: TRBJ1-2; CDR3 protein: CASSLSMGQGQYSYGYTF; CDR3 DNA: TGTGCCAGCAGTTTATCGATGGGTCAAGGACAGTATAGCTATGGCTACACCTTC
V gene: TRBV28; D gene: -; clone size: -; J gene: TRBJ2-7; CDR3 protein: CASSLHLAKLSYEQYF; CDR3 DNA: TGTGCCAGCAGTCTACATCTAGCGAAATTATCCTACGAGCAGTACTTC
V gene: TRBV6-6; D gene: -; clone size: -; J gene: TRBJ1-1; CDR3 protein: CASSYSGGNTEAFF; CDR3 DNA: TGTGCCAGCAGTTACTCGGGGGGGAACACTGAAGCTTTCTTT
V gene: TRBV6-5; D gene: -; clone size: few; J gene: TRBJ2-7; CDR3 protein: CATRQIYEQYF; CDR3 DNA: TGTGCCACCAGACAGATCTACGAGCAGTACTTC
V gene: TRBV9; D gene: -; clone size: -; J gene: TRBJ2-7; CDR3 protein: CASSVGAGDTSEQYF; CDR3 DNA: TGTGCCAGCAGCGTAGGAGCAGGGGATACAAGCGAGCAGTACTTC
V gene: TRBV5-1; D gene: -; clone size: -; J gene: TRBJ1-6; CDR3 protein: CASSLAGDWNSPLHF; CDR3 DNA: TGCGCCAGCAGCTTGGCGGGGGATTGGAATTCACCCCTCCACTTT
V gene: TRBV7-6; D gene: TRBD1; clone size: -; J gene: TRBJ1-2; CDR3 protein: CASSLRTGMGDGYTF; CDR3 DNA: TGTGCCAGCAGCCTACGGACAGGGATGGGAGATGGCTACACCTTC
V gene: TRBV7-2; D gene: TRBD2; clone size: few; J gene: TRBJ2-3; CDR3 protein: CATTRPGLDSDTQYF; CDR3 DNA: TGTGCCACCACACGACCGGGACTAGACTCAGATACGCAGTATTTT
V gene: TRBV5-1; D gene: -; clone size: -; J gene: TRBJ1-6; CDR3 protein: CASSLEGTVNSPLHF; CDR3 DNA: TGCGCCAGCAGCTTGGAAGGAACAGTTAATTCACCCCTCCACTTT
V gene: TRBV5-1; D gene: -; clone size: -; J gene: TRBJ2-3; CDR3 protein: CASSQRTVTDTQYF; CDR3 DNA: TGCGCCAGCAGCCAGCGGACAGTTACAGATACGCAGTATTTT
V gene: TRBV6-6; D gene: TRBD2; clone size: -; J gene: TRBJ2-1; CDR3 protein: CASSYVSGGHNEQFF; CDR3 DNA: TGTGCCAGCAGTTACGTTAGCGGGGGTCACAATGAGCAGTTCTTC
V gene: TRBV7-9; D gene: -; clone size: once; J gene: TRBJ2-1; CDR3 protein: CASVPWVGQLANEQFF; CDR3 DNA: TGTGCCAGCGTCCCTTGGGTGGGGCAACTAGCAAATGAGCAGTTCTTC
V gene: TRBV5-1; D gene: -; clone size: -; J gene: TRBJ1-1; CDR3 protein: CASSLAGEGYTEAFF; CDR3 DNA: TGCGCCAGCAGCTTGGCCGGTGAGGGCTACACTGAAGCTTTCTTT
V gene: TRBV29-1; D gene: -; clone size: -; J gene: TRBJ1-2; CDR3 protein: CSEGDGYTF; CDR3 DNA: TGCAGCGAGGGAGATGGCTACACCTTC
V gene: TRBV6-5; D gene: -; clone size: -; J gene: TRBJ2-7; CDR3 protein: CASTSVDRIYEQYF; CDR3 DNA: TGTGCCAGCACCTCCGTCGACAGGATTTACGAGCAGTACTTC
V gene: TRBV7-2; D gene: -; clone size: -; J gene: TRBJ1-1; CDR3 protein: CASSLEGWNTEAFF; CDR3 DNA: TGTGCCAGCAGCTTAGAGGGGTGGAACACTGAAGCTTTCTTT
V gene: TRBV2; D gene: -; clone size: -; J gene: TRBJ2-1; CDR3 protein: CASSDGHSFEQFF; CDR3 DNA: TGTGCCAGCAGTGATGGACATTCGTTTGAGCAGTTCTTC
V gene: TRBV30; D gene: -; clone size: -; J gene: TRBJ1-1; CDR3 protein: CAWSRGLMNTEAFF; CDR3 DNA: TGTGCCTGGAGTAGGGGACTCATGAACACTGAAGCTTTCTTT
V gene: TRBV30; D gene: -; clone size: few; J gene: TRBJ1-5; CDR3 protein: CAWSTSSNQPQHF; CDR3 DNA: TGTGCCTGGAGTACTTCGAGCAATCAGCCCCAGCATTTT
V gene: TRBV19; D gene: -; clone size: -; J gene: TRBJ1-2; CDR3 protein: CASSIDQRVRSF; CDR3 DNA: TGTGCCAGTAGTATAGATCAAAGAGTAAGGAGCTTC
V gene: TRBV30; D gene: -; clone size: many; J gene: TRBJ1-1; CDR3 protein: CAWREDSPTEAFF; CDR3 DNA: TGTGCCTGGAGGGAGGACAGCCCCACTGAAGCTTTCTTT
V gene: TRBV11-2; D gene: TRBD2; clone size: -; J gene: TRBJ2-2; CDR3 protein: CASRGGKNTGELFF; CDR3 DNA: TGTGCCAGCAGGGGGGGGAAGAACACCGGGGAGCTGTTTTTT
V gene: TRBV4-1; D gene: TRBD1; clone size: few; J gene: TRBJ2-7; CDR3 protein: CASSLDRVYEQYF; CDR3 DNA: TGCGCCAGCAGCCTAGACAGGGTGTACGAGCAGTACTTC
V gene: TRBV6-1; D gene: -; clone size: once; J gene: TRBJ1-6; CDR3 protein: CASSESQRSYNSPLHF; CDR3 DNA: TGTGCCAGCAGTGAATCGCAGCGCTCCTATAATTCACCCCTCCACTTT
V gene: TRBV4-2; D gene: TRBD1; clone size: -; J gene: TRBJ1-5; CDR3 protein: CASSPPGQGNQPQHF; CDR3 DNA: TGTGCCAGCAGCCCGCCGGGACAGGGAAATCAGCCCCAGCATTTT
V gene: TRBV19; D gene: TRBD1; clone size: -; J gene: TRBJ1-2; CDR3 protein: CASSPRTLRDSSYGYTF; CDR3 DNA: TGTGCCAGTAGTCCCAGGACGTTGCGGGACAGCTCTTATGGCTACACCTTC
V gene: TRBV7-9; D gene: TRBD1; clone size: -; J gene: TRBJ1-1; CDR3 protein: CASSSRQGYTEAFF; CDR3 DNA: TGTGCCAGCAGCTCCCGACAGGGTTACACTGAAGCTTTCTTT
V gene: TRBV28; D gene: -; clone size: -; J gene: TRBJ1-1; CDR3 protein: CASSLKVGQAFF; CDR3 DNA: TGTGCCAGCAGTTTAAAGGTTGGGCAGGCTTTCTTT
V gene: TRBV5-5; D gene: -; clone size: few; J gene: TRBJ1-4; CDR3 protein: CASSLYATDGCFF; CDR3 DNA: TGTGCCAGCAGCTTGTACGCGACAGACGGATGTTTTTTT
V gene: TRBV6-5; D gene: -; clone size: -; J gene: TRBJ2-1; CDR3 protein: CASSRTVFSYNEQFF; CDR3 DNA: TGTGCCAGCAGTCGGACAGTTTTTTCCTACAATGAGCAGTTCTTC
V gene: TRBV5-4; D gene: -; clone size: -; J gene: TRBJ1-3; CDR3 protein: CASTPGGAGGNTIYF; CDR3 DNA: TGTGCCAGCACTCCCGGAGGGGCCGGTGGAAACACCATATATTTT